These 18 T cell receptor beta chains were sequenced from one sample in a study of radiotherapy plus CTLA-4 blockade in lung cancer. TCRdb keeps only in-frame clones here, not all; method: immunoSEQ multiplex PCR. The sample has about 39,000 clones; approximately 79% are singletons. This specimen was peripheral blood, taken from a patient treated with radiotherapy plus ipilimumab. Receptor source: a human donor with non-small cell lung cancer that progressed on radiotherapy plus ipilimumab.

J is TRBJ1-4 and V is TRBV25-1, with 8 bases fitting TRBD1. The germline V gene encodes CDR1 MGHDK and CDR2 SYGVNS. V trimming: 4 bases; J trimming: 7 bases; junction bases outside the gene matches: 8. This CDR3 has 15 amino acids. DNA for the CDR3: TGTGCCAGCAGTGTGGGGCAGGGGGCTGTTGAAAAACTGTTTTTT. It translates to CASSVGQGAVEKLFF.

This clone was picked up a small number of times. The chain links TRBV4-1 to TRBJ1-5; possible D gene TRBD1, 6 bases. The V end lost 3 bases, the J end lost 0 bases, and 9 bases lay between the germline ends. CDR3 length: 15 amino acids. Germline assignment: CDR1 MGHRA and CDR2 YSYEKL. CDR3 sequence: CASSQGTNSNQPQHF. CDR3 coding DNA: TGCGCCAGCAGCCAGGGGACAAATAGCAATCAGCCCCAGCATTTT.

The gene calls are TRBV6-1 and TRBJ1-5; D remains unclear. CDR3 length: 14 residues. V shed 5 bases and J shed 1 base, with 9 bases lying between them. The germline V gene encodes CDR1 MNHNS and CDR2 SASEGT. In nucleotides, the CDR3 is TGTGCCAGCAGTTCGGAGGCAAGCAATCAGCCCCAGCATTTT. Its protein product is CASSSEASNQPQHF.

The V call is TRBV5-1, the J call TRBJ2-5; 8 nucleotides line up with TRBD2. Germline V lookup: CDR1 SGHRS, CDR2 YFSETQ. V was pared by 2 bases and J by 2 bases, with 5 bases of the junction left unmatched. This CDR3 is built from 15 residues. CDR3 loop: CASSFGLAGQETQYF. In DNA, the CDR3 is TGCGCCAGCAGCTTCGGGCTAGCGGGTCAAGAGACCCAGTACTTC.

The chain joins TRBV13 to TRBJ2-5; 10 bases match TRBD2. Per germline, CDR1 PRHDT and CDR2 FYEKMQ (reference sequence). Losses at the gene ends were 5 bases for V and 4 bases for J; bases not matched to a gene: 13. This CDR3 contains 17 residues. CDR3: CASSPWPGLAIPETQYF. The CDR3 DNA sequence: TGTGCCAGCAGCCCTTGGCCGGGACTAGCGATCCCAGAGACCCAGTACTTC. Complete variable domain (other parts from reference TRBV13 and TRBJ2-5): AAGVIQSPRHLIKEKRETATLKCYPIPRHDTVYWYQQGPGQDPQFLISFYEKMQSDKGSIPDRFSAQQFSDYHSELNMSSLELGDSALYFCASSPWPGLAIPETQYFGPGTRLLVL.

The chain is built from TRBV19 and TRBJ2-7, with 10 bases fitting TRBD1. J lost 8 bases, V lost 7 bases, and 11 bases had no gene match. The germline gives CDR1 LNHDA, CDR2 SQIVND (reference sequence). This CDR3 is built from 14 residues. The CDR3 protein is CASNPGQGSEKQYF. CDR3 sequence (DNA): TGTGCCAGTAATCCGGGACAGGGGAGCGAAAAGCAGTACTTC.

This sequence joins TRBV4-2 and TRBJ2-5; D not resolved. This CDR3 spans 13 amino acids. With 5 bases removed from V and 5 bases from J, the gap between germline ends came to 12 bases. Germline V gene sequence: CDR1 LGHNA, CDR2 YNFKEQ. CDR3 region: CASSARVLETQYF. The CDR3 region has the DNA TGTGCCAGCAGCGCTCGGGTTTTGGAGACCCAGTACTTC.

The V call is TRBV7-8, the J call TRBJ1-1, with a weak D call TRBD1 (6 bases). The CDR3 contains 13 residues. Germline V gene data show CDR1 as SGHVS and CDR2 as FQNEAQ. V shed 1 base and J shed 8 bases, with 11 bases lying between them. In DNA, the CDR3 is TGTGCCAGCAGCTTAGACAGGGAAAAGGAAGCTTTCTTT. This sequence encodes CASSLDREKEAFF. Variable domain in full (rest from reference TRBV7-8 and TRBJ1-1): GAGVSQSPRYKVAKRGQDVALRCDPISGHVSLFWYQQALGQGPEFLTYFQNEAQLDKSGLPSDRFFAERPEGSVSTLKIQRTQQEDSAVYLCASSLDREKEAFFGQGTRLTVV.

V is TRBV2 and J is TRBJ1-4; tentatively, D is TRBD1 (6 bases). CDR1 is SNHLY, CDR2 FYNNEI, per germline. This CDR3 is 13 amino acids long. Trimming stripped 7 bases from V and 5 bases from J, with 11 bases between. The CDR3 coding sequence is TGTGCCAGCAAGGGACACGGGAATGAAAAACTGTTTTTT. Its translation is CASKGHGNEKLFF.

The sample holds one count of this clone. This sequence joins TRBV7-3 and TRBJ2-2, with 10 bases aligning to TRBD2. Germline CDR1 SGHTA, CDR2 FQGTGA. The CDR3 sequence is 17 residues long. The trim removed 6 bases at V and 4 bases at J, leaving 11 bases unmatched. The CDR3 sequence: CASSSYLASGSTGELFF. The CDR3 DNA follows: TGTGCCAGCAGTAGCTATCTCGCTAGCGGGAGCACCGGGGAGCTGTTTTTT.

This chain uses TRBV7-8 with TRBJ2-1; 12 nucleotides line up with TRBD2. The CDR3 runs to 19 residues. In germline, CDR1 is SGHVS, CDR2 FQNEAQ. V dropped 2 bases and J dropped 0; count of bases not matched to a gene: 8. The DNA for the CDR3 is TGTGCCAGCAGCTTACTGCTAGCGGGGGGGCCGGCCTCCTACAATGAGCAGTTCTTC. Its protein product is CASSLLLAGGPASYNEQFF.

This clone has only a few counts. The J gene is TRBJ2-5, the V gene TRBV7-2; D is possibly TRBD2 (5 bases). TRBJ2-7 explains the end of the DNA better; the J call may be wrong. CDR3 length: 15 residues. The V gene's germline CDR1 is SGHTA and CDR2 FQGNSA. Written as DNA, the CDR3 is TGTGCCAGCAGCTTAGGGTTAGCGCTCTCCTACGAGCAGTACTTC. Its protein product is CASSLGLALSYEQYF.

In the case of this clone: This sample includes further DNA sequences coding for the same CDR3. This chain uses TRBV25-1 with TRBJ2-4, with D possibly being TRBD1 (6 bases). V gave up 5 bases and J gave up 0 bases, with 14 bases separating them. The CDR3 loop spans 16 amino acids. Germline assignment: CDR1 MGHDK and CDR2 SYGVNS. Written as DNA, the CDR3 is TGTGCCAGCAGTTTGGGACAAAGCCTAGCCAAAAACATTCAGTACTTC. Translated: CASSLGQSLAKNIQYF.

The V call is TRBV5-1, the J call TRBJ2-5; 12 nucleotides line up with TRBD2. Trimming took 4 bases from V and 1 from J; bases not matched to a gene: 5. Germline V gene lookup returns CDR1 SGHRS and CDR2 YFSETQ. CDR3 size: 16 residues. This chain's CDR3 is CASSKRTSGVQETQYF. The CDR3 DNA is TGCGCCAGCAGCAAACGGACTAGCGGGGTCCAAGAGACCCAGTACTTC. Full variable domain (rest looked up from reference TRBV5-1 and TRBJ2-5): KAGVTQTPRYLIKTRGQQVTLSCSPISGHRSVSWYQQTPGQGLQFLFEYFSETQRNKGNFPGRFSGRQFSNSRSEMNVSTLELGDSALYLCASSKRTSGVQETQYFGPGTRLLVL.

The rearrangement uses TRBV7-3 and TRBJ2-1, with TRBD2 identical over 9 bases. In germline, CDR1 is SGHTA, CDR2 FQGTGA. The CDR3 has 13 amino acids. The ends lost 5 bases at V and 10 bases at J; junction bases unmatched: 6. Here the CDR3 reads CASSASGANEQFF. CDR3 nucleotides: TGTGCCAGCAGCGCTAGCGGGGCGAACGAGCAGTTCTTC.

This clone appeared once. V gene TRBV11-2 combines with J gene TRBJ1-2; D unclear. CDR1 and CDR2 (germline): SGHAT, FQNNGV. V gave up 1 base and J gave up 2 bases, with 11 bases separating them. CDR3 size: 15 residues. Written as DNA, the CDR3 is TGTGCCAGCAGCTTAGTCGCGGGGTGGAACTATGGCTACACCTTC. Translation: CASSLVAGWNYGYTF.

The CDR3 spells CASSVAMGGQETQYF. CDR3 DNA sequence: TGTGCCAGCAGCGTAGCTATGGGGGGCCAAGAGACCCAGTACTTC. The chain employs TRBV9 and TRBJ2-5, with a tentative D call TRBD2 (6 bases). V lost 0 bases, J lost 1 base, and 10 bases lay in between. Looked up from germline, CDR1 is SGDLS and CDR2 is YYNGEE. This CDR3 contains 15 residues.

This chain links TRBV6-1 with TRBJ2-2; TRBD2 matches 9 bases. Germline assignment: CDR1 MNHNS and CDR2 SASEGT. V was pared by 7 bases and J by 7 bases, with 10 bases of the junction left unmatched. The CDR3 loop spans 15 amino acids. CDR3 sequence: CASTYAGGLSGELFF. The CDR3 bases are TGTGCCAGCACCTACGCGGGGGGGCTGAGCGGGGAGCTGTTTTTT.